This T cell receptor beta chain appears in the sequencing data of a study of blood T cell repertoires in COVID-19. As for the study in general: The origin of the acute and convalescent COVID-19 samples was the United States, Italy and Spain.

Produced via immunoSEQ multiplex PCR; TCRdb's table is partial and in-frame only. In the table there are fewer than 85,000 clones, 80% to 90% of which are singletons. CDR1 and CDR2 (germline): SGHTA, FQGNSA. This CDR3 contains 13 residues. Trimming stripped 3 bases from V and 14 bases from J, with 16 bases between. The clonotype originates from a man between 50 and 59 years old with active COVID-19. What was sequenced was peripheral blood. The chain recombines TRBV7-2 with TRBJ1-4; possibly TRBD1 for D (6 bases). In DNA form, the CDR3 reads TGTGCCAGCAGCTTGATGGCAGGGGATTATCTGTTTTTT. Protein product: CASSLMAGDYLFF.